A single TCR beta chain is shown here with its context. The antigen is undetermined. Repertoires were generated with immunoSEQ multiplex PCR, while TCRdb's copy carries only in-frame clones and drops some. The sample carries 120,000 or so clones, 88% recorded once. This specimen belongs to a study of T cell responses to AZD1222 COVID-19 vaccine. Study findings and constraints: With dominance at 160-218 and 743-854, vaccine-associated CD4 TCRs spanned spike.

The CDR3 runs to 16 residues. Germline V gene data show CDR1 as SQVTM and CDR2 as ANQGSEA. Germline trimming cut 0 bases from V and 2 bases from J; bases unmatched to any gene: 9. Sequenced here: peripheral blood, sampled 28 days after the second AZD1222 dose. This receptor was obtained from an adult who received the AZD1222 COVID-19 vaccine. The genes are TRBV29-1 and TRBJ2-7; 8 positions agree with TRBD1. The CDR3 loop is CSVEDWVGTGPYEQYF. CDR3 DNA: TGCAGCGTTGAAGATTGGGTGGGGACAGGCCCCTACGAGCAGTACTTC.